Listed below are T cell receptor beta chains from one sample, sequenced in a study of blood T cell repertoires in COVID-19. Assay used: immunoSEQ multiplex PCR; TCRdb lists only in-frame clones, some missing. The sample lists 77,000 or so clones; around 85% were seen once. The material sequenced was peripheral blood. The receptors here all came from an elderly man with acute or convalescent COVID-19. The CDR3 runs from the conserved cysteine through the conserved F or W. D genes are given only for firm matches. A clone size is listed for some rows: how often the clone was seen (once, few, many), or a class if it is expanded.

cdr3_aa	cdr3_nt	clone_size	v_call	j_call	d_call
CASSSTGLGANVLTF	TGTGCCAGCAGCTCAACAGGGTTAGGGGCCAACGTCCTGACTTTC	-	TRBV5-4	TRBJ2-6	-
CASSQDWPGGSYEQYF	TGCGCCAGCAGCCAAGATTGGCCAGGGGGTTCCTACGAGCAGTACTTC	-	TRBV4-1	TRBJ2-7	TRBD1
CASTDSSYGYTF	TGTGCCAGCACGGACAGCTCCTATGGCTACACCTTC	-	TRBV7-9	TRBJ1-2	-
CASSFAGAYEQYF	TGTGCCAGCAGTTTCGCAGGCGCCTACGAGCAGTACTTC	-	TRBV28	TRBJ2-7	-
CASSLEGGDQPQHF	TGTGCCAGCAGTTTAGAAGGGGGGGATCAGCCCCAGCATTTT	-	TRBV27	TRBJ1-5	-
CASSLGTILSYNEQFF	TGTGCCAGCAGCCTAGGGACTATCCTCTCCTACAATGAGCAGTTCTTC	-	TRBV6-2/TRBV6-3	TRBJ2-1	TRBD2
CASSLGGGGTEAFF	TGTGCCAGCAGCTTAGGGGGGGGCGGCACTGAAGCTTTCTTT	once	TRBV7-8	TRBJ1-1	-
CATSGPGQVSYNEQFF	TGTGCCACCAGTGGGCCGGGACAGGTCTCCTACAATGAGCAGTTCTTC	once	TRBV24-1	TRBJ2-1	TRBD1
CASSQGLSYEQYF	TGTGCCAGCTCCCAGGGGCTGAGTTACGAGCAGTACTTC	-	TRBV18	TRBJ2-7	-
CASSQDPGQWNTEAFF	TGCGCCAGCAGCCAGGACCCGGGACAGTGGAACACTGAAGCTTTCTTT	-	TRBV4-3	TRBJ1-1	TRBD1
CAISESAAGGAGYEQFF	TGTGCCATCAGTGAGTCCGCGGCCGGGGGGGCCGGATATGAGCAGTTCTTC	-	TRBV10-3	TRBJ2-1	TRBD2
CASSFDRERSQDTQYF	TGTGCCAGCAGCTTCGACAGGGAAAGGTCTCAAGATACGCAGTATTTT	few	TRBV7-9	TRBJ2-3	TRBD1
CASSDLSWGDTEAFF	TGCGCCAGCTCCGACTTGTCGTGGGGGGACACTGAAGCTTTCTTT	-	TRBV5-1	TRBJ1-1	-
CASSLGQGASPYEQYF	TGTGCCAGCAGCTTAGGACAGGGGGCGAGCCCCTACGAGCAGTACTTC	-	TRBV5-5	TRBJ2-7	TRBD1
CASSVLTFGTVQETQYF	TGTGCCAGCAGCGTCTTGACTTTCGGGACAGTTCAAGAGACCCAGTACTTC	-	TRBV6-2/TRBV6-3	TRBJ2-5	TRBD1
CASSPLGAAGKWIF	TGTGCCAGCAGCCCACTGGGGGCGGCAGGGAAGTGGATCTTC	few	TRBV7-9	TRBJ2-1	-
CASSPGQGAHEQYF	TGTGCCAGCAGCCCGGGACAGGGGGCCCACGAGCAGTACTTC	-	TRBV6-5	TRBJ2-7	TRBD1
CASHWGTGDQPQHF	TGTGCCAGCCACTGGGGGACAGGGGATCAGCCCCAGCATTTT	-	TRBV5-5	TRBJ1-5	TRBD1
CASSYSGQGGQPQHF	TGTGCCAGCAGTTACTCAGGTCAGGGCGGCCAGCCCCAGCATTTT	-	TRBV6-5	TRBJ1-5	-
CASSSGQYTGELFF	TGTGCCAGCAGTTCGGGACAGTACACCGGGGAGCTGTTTTTT	-	TRBV28	TRBJ2-2	TRBD1
CASSVTGGQETQYF	TGTGCCAGCAGCGTGACAGGGGGCCAAGAGACCCAGTACTTC	-	TRBV7-9	TRBJ2-5	TRBD1
CASSADSGQGNTEAFF	TGTGCCAGCAGCGCGGACTCGGGACAGGGGAACACTGAAGCTTTCTTT	-	TRBV9	TRBJ1-1	TRBD1